The 2 T cell receptor beta chains presented below share a single source sample, sequenced in a study of blood T cell repertoires in COVID-19. The table came from immunoSEQ multiplex PCR; TCRdb's copy has only in-frame clones and leaves some out. The sample lists approximately 450,000 clones, about 90% occurring once. The sequenced material came from PBMCs or T cells enriched from blood (not recorded which). All receptors come from a woman under 30 with acute COVID-19.

J is TRBJ1-5 and V is TRBV6-5, with 7 positions matching TRBD1. The junction had 6 bases not matched to a gene; V was cut back by 7 bases and J by 3 bases. CDR3 length: 14 residues. Germline values: CDR1 MNHEY, CDR2 SVGAGI. The CDR3 DNA is TGTGCCAGCACCGTCGACAGGGCCAATCAGCCCCAGCATTTT. Residues: CASTVDRANQPQHF.

The J gene is TRBJ1-1, the V gene TRBV11-2, with a tentative D call TRBD1 (6 bases). This CDR3 is built from 14 residues. V lost 3 bases to trimming and J lost 5 bases, with 13 bases between them. Germline loops: CDR1 SGHAT, CDR2 FQNNGV. The CDR3 sequence is CASSLGHGRTEAFF. Written as DNA, the CDR3 is TGTGCCAGCAGCTTGGGACACGGTCGGACTGAAGCTTTCTTT.